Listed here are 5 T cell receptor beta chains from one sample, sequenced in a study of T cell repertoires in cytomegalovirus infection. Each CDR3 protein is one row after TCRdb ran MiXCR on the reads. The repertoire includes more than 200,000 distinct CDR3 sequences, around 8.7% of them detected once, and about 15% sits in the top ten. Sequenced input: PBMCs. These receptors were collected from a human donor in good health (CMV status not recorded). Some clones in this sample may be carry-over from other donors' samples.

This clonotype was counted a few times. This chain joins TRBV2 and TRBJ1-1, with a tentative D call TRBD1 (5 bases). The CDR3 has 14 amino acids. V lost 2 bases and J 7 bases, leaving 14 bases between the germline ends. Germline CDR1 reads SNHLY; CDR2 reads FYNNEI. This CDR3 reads CASSELRGIGEAFF. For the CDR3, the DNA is TGTGCCAGCAGTGAACTTCGGGGCATAGGTGAAGCTTTCTTT.

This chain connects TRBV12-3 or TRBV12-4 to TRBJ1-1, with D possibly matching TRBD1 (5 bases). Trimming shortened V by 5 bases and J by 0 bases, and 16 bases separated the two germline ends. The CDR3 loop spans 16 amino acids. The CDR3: CASSPKPGRMNTEAFF. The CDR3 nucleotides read TGTGCCAGCAGTCCTAAACCGGGACGTATGAACACTGAAGCTTTCTTT.

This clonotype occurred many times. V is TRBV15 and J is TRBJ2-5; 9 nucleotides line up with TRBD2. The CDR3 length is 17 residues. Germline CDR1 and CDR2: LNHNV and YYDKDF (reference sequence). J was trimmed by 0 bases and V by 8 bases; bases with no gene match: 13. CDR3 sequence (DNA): TGTGCCACCGTCAACTCCTTAGCGGGGGCCTACCAAGAGACCCAGTACTTC. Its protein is CATVNSLAGAYQETQYF.

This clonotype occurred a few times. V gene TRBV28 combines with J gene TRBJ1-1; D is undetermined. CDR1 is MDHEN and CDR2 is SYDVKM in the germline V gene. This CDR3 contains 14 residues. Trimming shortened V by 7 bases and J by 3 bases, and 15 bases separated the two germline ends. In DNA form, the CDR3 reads TGTGCCAGCACGCCGCCGACATTTTACACTGAAGCTTTCTTT. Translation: CASTPPTFYTEAFF.

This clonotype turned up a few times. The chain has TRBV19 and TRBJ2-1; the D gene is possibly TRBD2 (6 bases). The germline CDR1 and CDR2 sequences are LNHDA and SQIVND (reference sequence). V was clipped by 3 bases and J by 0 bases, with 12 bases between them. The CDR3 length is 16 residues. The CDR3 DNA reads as TGTGCCAGTAGTATGGTAGGAGCGGGCTCCTACAATGAGCAGTTCTTC. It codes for CASSMVGAGSYNEQFF.